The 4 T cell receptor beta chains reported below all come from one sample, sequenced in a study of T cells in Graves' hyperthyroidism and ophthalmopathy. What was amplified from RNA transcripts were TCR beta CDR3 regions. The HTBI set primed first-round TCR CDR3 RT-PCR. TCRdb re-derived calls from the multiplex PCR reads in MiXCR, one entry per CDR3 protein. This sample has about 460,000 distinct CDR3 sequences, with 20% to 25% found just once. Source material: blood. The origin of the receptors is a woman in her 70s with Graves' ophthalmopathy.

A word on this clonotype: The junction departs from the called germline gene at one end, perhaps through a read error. The CDR3 spells CSASRLQETKYF. The CDR3 DNA sequence: TGCAGTGCTAGTCGGTTACAAGAGACCAAGTACTTC. This chain links TRBV20-1 with TRBJ2-5; D is unresolved. The CDR3 loop spans 12 amino acids. The germline CDR1 and CDR2 sequences are DFQATT and SNEGSKA (reference sequence).

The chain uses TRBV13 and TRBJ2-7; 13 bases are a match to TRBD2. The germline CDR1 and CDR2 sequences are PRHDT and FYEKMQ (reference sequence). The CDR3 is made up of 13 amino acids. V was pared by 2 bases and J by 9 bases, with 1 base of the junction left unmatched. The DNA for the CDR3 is TGTGCCAGCAGCTTAAGGACTAGCGGGAGGCAGTACTTC. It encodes CASSLRTSGRQYF.

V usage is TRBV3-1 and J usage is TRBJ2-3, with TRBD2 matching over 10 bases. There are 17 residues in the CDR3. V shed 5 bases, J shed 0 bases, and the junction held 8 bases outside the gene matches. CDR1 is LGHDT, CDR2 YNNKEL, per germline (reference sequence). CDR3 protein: CASSEGLAGGSTDTQYF. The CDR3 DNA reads TGTGCCAGCAGCGAAGGCTTAGCGGGGGGAAGCACAGATACGCAGTATTTT.

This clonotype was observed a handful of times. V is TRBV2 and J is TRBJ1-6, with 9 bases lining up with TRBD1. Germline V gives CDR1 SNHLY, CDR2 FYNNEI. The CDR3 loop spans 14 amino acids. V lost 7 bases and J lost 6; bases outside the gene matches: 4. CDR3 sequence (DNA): TGTGCCAGCATGCAGGGACAGGGTAATTCACCCCTCCACTTT. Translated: CASMQGQGNSPLHF.